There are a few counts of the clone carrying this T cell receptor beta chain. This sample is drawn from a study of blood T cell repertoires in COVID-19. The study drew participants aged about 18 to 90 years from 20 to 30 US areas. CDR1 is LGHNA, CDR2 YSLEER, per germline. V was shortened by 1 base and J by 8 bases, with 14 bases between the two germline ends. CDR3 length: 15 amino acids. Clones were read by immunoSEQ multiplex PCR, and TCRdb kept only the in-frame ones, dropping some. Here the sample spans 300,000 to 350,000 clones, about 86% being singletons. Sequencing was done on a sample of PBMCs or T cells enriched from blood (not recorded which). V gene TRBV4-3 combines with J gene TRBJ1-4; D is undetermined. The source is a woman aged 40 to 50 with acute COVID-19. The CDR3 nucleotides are TGCGCCAGCAGCCAAGTTACTCAGGCCCGGGAAAAACTGTTTTTT. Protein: CASSQVTQAREKLFF.